This paragraph covers one T cell receptor (beta chain) sequence. Its antigen is unidentified. This record comes from a study of PD-1 blockade in classical Hodgkin lymphoma. Study overall: On a schedule of every 2 weeks, patients received nivolumab 3 mg/kg intravenously.

This sample's time point: cycle 4 day 1 (C4D1), after less than seven weeks of nivolumab. The patients all showed relapse after autologous stem cell transplantation, while their brentuximab vedotin exposure varied. Measured with immunoSEQ multiplex PCR; TCRdb has only the in-frame clones, and not every one. The data hold about 89,000 clones, with less than 95% observed a single time. General observations from the study: Exclusion was applied to patients who started nivolumab under 1 year after ASCT.

This specimen consisted of peripheral blood mononuclear cells (PBMCs), obtained before the fourth cycle of nivolumab. The origin of this receptor is a human donor with classical Hodgkin lymphoma.

The CDR3 loop reads CASMSGTQEQYF. CDR3 DNA: TGTGCCAGCATGTCGGGCACCCAAGAGCAGTACTTC. The chain joins TRBV6-6 to TRBJ2-7; D remains ambiguous. There are 12 residues in the CDR3. Deletions cut 7 bases from V and 7 bases from J, with 14 bases between. CDR1 MNHNY and CDR2 SVGAGI come from the germline V gene (reference sequence).